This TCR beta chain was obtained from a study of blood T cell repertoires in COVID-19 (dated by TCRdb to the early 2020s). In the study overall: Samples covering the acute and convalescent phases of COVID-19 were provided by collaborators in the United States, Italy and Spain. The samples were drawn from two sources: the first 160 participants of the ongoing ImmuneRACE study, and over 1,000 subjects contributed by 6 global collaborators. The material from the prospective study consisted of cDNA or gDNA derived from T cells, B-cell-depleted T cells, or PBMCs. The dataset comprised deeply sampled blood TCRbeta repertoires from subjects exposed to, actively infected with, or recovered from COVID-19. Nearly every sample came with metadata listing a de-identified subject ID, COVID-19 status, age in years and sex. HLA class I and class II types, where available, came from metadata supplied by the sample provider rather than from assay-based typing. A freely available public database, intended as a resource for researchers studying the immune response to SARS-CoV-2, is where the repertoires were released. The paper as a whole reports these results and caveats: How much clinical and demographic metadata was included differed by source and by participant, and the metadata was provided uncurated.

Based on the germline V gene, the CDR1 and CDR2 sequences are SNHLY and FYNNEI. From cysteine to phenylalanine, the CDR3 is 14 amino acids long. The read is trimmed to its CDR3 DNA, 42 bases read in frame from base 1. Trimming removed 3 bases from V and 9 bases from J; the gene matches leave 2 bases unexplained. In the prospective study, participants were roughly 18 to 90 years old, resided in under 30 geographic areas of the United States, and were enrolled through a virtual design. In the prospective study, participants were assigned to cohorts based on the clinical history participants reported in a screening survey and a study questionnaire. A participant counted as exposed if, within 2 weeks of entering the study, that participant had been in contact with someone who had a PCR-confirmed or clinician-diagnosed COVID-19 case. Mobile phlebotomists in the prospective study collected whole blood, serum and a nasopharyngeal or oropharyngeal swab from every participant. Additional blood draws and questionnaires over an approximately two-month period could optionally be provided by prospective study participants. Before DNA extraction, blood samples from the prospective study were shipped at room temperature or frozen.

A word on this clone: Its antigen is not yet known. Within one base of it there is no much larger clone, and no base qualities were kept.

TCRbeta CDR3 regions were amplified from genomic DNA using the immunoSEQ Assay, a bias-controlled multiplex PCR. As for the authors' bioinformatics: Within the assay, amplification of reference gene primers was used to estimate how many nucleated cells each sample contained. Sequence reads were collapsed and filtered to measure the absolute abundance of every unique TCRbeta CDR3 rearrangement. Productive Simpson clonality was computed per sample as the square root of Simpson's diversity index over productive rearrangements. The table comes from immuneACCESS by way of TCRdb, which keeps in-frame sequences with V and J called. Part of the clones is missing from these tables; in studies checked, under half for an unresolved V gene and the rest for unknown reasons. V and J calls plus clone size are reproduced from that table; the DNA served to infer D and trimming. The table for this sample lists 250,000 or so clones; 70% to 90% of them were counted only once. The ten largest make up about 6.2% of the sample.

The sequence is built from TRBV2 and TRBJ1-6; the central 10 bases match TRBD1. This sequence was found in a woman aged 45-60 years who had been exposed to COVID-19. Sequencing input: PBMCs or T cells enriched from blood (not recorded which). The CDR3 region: CASSDGQGVSPLHF. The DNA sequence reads TGTGCCAGCAGTGATGGACAGGGGGTTTCACCCCTCCACTTT.